The rows below give T cell receptor beta chains drawn from one sample of a study of tumor-infiltrating lymphocytes in primary liver carcinoma. TCRdb re-analysed the multiplex PCR reads in MiXCR, keeping a single row per CDR3 protein. The sample has 150,000 to 200,000 distinct CDR3 sequences; approximately 80% are singletons. The sequenced material came from tumor tissue from primary liver carcinoma. These receptors were taken from a man aged 40-49 years with primary liver carcinoma and hepatitis B virus infection. Each CDR3 is given with its conserved first and last residue. Each record gives: D gene, J gene, V gene, clone size, CDR3 DNA, CDR3 protein. The D gene is left open where the match is weak. Only some rows state a clone size, as once, few, many or a class for expanded clones.

D gene: -
J gene: TRBJ2-7
V gene: TRBV29-1
clone size: -
CDR3 DNA: TGCAGCGGGACAGCCCACGGGTGTGAGCAGTACTTC
CDR3 protein: CSGTAHGCEQYF

D gene: -
J gene: TRBJ2-7
V gene: TRBV6-5
clone size: -
CDR3 DNA: TGTACCAGCAGTTACCCGATGGGGGCGAGAAATGGAGAGCAGTACTTC
CDR3 protein: CTSSYPMGARNGEQYF

D gene: TRBD2
J gene: TRBJ2-3
V gene: TRBV6-2/TRBV6-3
clone size: -
CDR3 DNA: TGTGCCAGCAGTTATCCCAAGGGACTAGCGGGAGAGAGGACAGGTACACAGTATTTT
CDR3 protein: CASSYPKGLAGERTGTQYF

D gene: -
J gene: TRBJ2-3
V gene: TRBV5-5
clone size: -
CDR3 DNA: TGTGCCAGCAGCTTAACGGTGTCGGAGCCCCAGTATTTT
CDR3 protein: CASSLTVSEPQYF

D gene: -
J gene: TRBJ2-5
V gene: TRBV6-5
clone size: -
CDR3 DNA: TGTGCTATCAGTTACCCGGGGGCGGAGACCCAGTACTTC
CDR3 protein: CAISYPGAETQYF

D gene: TRBD1
J gene: TRBJ1-2
V gene: TRBV5-6
clone size: few
CDR3 DNA: TGTGCCAGCGGTCCACAGGGGGCTAACTATGGCTACACCTTC
CDR3 protein: CASGPQGANYGYTF

D gene: -
J gene: TRBJ2-1
V gene: TRBV6-6
clone size: -
CDR3 DNA: TGTGCCAGCACGAGTCAGTCCTATGATGAGCAGTTCTTC
CDR3 protein: CASTSQSYDEQFF

D gene: TRBD1
J gene: TRBJ1-2
V gene: TRBV6-1
clone size: -
CDR3 DNA: TGTGCCCGCAGTATGGGACAGTCATATGGCTACACCTTC
CDR3 protein: CARSMGQSYGYTF

D gene: -
J gene: TRBJ1-2
V gene: TRBV6-1
clone size: -
CDR3 DNA: TGTGCCAACAGTACGGGACAATCATATGGCTACACCTTC
CDR3 protein: CANSTGQSYGYTF

D gene: TRBD2
J gene: TRBJ2-2
V gene: TRBV11-2
clone size: many
CDR3 DNA: TGTGCCAGCAGCTGGGACGCCCCGGGACTAGCGGACACCGGGGAGCTGTTTTTT
CDR3 protein: CASSWDAPGLADTGELFF

D gene: -
J gene: TRBJ2-7
V gene: TRBV6-2/TRBV6-3
clone size: many
CDR3 DNA: TGTGCCAGCAGTTACTCGAGGCTAGAGAACTACGAGCAGTACTTC
CDR3 protein: CASSYSRLENYEQYF

D gene: -
J gene: TRBJ1-2
V gene: TRBV28
clone size: -
CDR3 DNA: TGTGCCAACAGAGAGGGAAGGGTCTCATATGGCTACACCTTC
CDR3 protein: CANREGRVSYGYTF

D gene: -
J gene: TRBJ2-7
V gene: TRBV4-1
clone size: -
CDR3 DNA: TGCGCCAGCAGTCATACTAACGATTCCTACAAGCAGTACTTC
CDR3 protein: CASSHTNDSYKQYF

D gene: -
J gene: TRBJ2-1
V gene: TRBV5-1
clone size: once
CDR3 DNA: TGCGCCAGCAGCTTGGGACAGGAAGCCTACAATGAGCAGTTCTTC
CDR3 protein: CASSLGQEAYNEQFF

D gene: TRBD1
J gene: TRBJ2-7
V gene: TRBV10-1
clone size: many
CDR3 DNA: TGCGCCAGCAGTAGGGACAGGGGGCTCGAGCAGTACTTC
CDR3 protein: CASSRDRGLEQYF

D gene: -
J gene: TRBJ2-3
V gene: TRBV29-1
clone size: -
CDR3 DNA: TGCAACGCCGGAGGGGGGGCGAATCAGCCCCAGTATTTT
CDR3 protein: CNAGGGANQPQYF